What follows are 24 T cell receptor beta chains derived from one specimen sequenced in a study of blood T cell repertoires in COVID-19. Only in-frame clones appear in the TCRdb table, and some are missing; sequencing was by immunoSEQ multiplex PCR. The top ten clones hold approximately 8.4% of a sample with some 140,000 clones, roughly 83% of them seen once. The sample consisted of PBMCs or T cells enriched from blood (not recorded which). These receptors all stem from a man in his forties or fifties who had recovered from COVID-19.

The CDR3 DNA is TGTGCCAGCAGTTTATCGGAGACCTACACCTTC. Its translation: CASSLSETYTF. V and J are TRBV12-3 or TRBV12-4 and TRBJ1-2; D is uncertain. The CDR3 runs to 11 residues. Trimming stripped 2 bases from V and 10 bases from J, with 8 bases between.

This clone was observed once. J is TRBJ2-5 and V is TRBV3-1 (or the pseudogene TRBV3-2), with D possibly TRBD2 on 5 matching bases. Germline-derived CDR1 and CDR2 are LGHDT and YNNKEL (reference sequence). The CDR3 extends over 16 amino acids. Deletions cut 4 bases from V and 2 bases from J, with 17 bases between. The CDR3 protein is CASSRRSGKNQETQYF. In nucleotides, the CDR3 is TGTGCCAGCAGCCGAAGATCGGGGAAGAATCAAGAGACCCAGTACTTC.

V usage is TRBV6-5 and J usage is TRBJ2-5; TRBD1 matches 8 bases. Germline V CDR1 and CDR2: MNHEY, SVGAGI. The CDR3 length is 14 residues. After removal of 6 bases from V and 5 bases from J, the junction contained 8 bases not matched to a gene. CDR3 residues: CASRIGQGFETQYF. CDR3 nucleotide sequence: TGTGCCAGCAGGATCGGACAGGGCTTCGAGACCCAGTACTTC.

The CDR3 region has the DNA TGTGCCAGTAGTATAGGGACAGGAGGCTACGAGCAGTACTTC. This sequence encodes CASSIGTGGYEQYF. The genes are TRBV19 and TRBJ2-7; 7 bases agree with TRBD1. V was clipped by 1 base and J by 3 bases; unmatched bases: 3. The germline gives CDR1 LNHDA, CDR2 SQIVND (reference sequence). This CDR3 spans 14 amino acids.

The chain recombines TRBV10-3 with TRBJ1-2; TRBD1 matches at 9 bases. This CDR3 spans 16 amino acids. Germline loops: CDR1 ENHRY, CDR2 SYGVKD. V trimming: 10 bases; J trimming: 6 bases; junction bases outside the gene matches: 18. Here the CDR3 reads CATAIRDRVSEDGYTF. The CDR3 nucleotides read TGTGCCACCGCAATCCGGGACAGGGTATCTGAGGATGGCTACACCTTC.

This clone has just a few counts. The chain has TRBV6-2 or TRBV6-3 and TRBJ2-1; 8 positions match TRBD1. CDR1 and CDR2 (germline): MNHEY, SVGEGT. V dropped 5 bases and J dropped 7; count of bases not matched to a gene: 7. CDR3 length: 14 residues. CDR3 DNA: TGTGCCAGCAGTACCAGGGGGCTGGGGAATGAGCAGTTCTTC. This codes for CASSTRGLGNEQFF.

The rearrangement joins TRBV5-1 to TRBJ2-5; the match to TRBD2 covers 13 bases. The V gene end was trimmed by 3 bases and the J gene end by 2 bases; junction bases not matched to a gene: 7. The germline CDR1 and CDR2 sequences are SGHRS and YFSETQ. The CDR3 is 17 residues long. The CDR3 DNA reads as TGCGCCAGCAGCTACGGACTAGCGGGGGCCTTACAAGAGACCCAGTACTTC. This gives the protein CASSYGLAGALQETQYF.

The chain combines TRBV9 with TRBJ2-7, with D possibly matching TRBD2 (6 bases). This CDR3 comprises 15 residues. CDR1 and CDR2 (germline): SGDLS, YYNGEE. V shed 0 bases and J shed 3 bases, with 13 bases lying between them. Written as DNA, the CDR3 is TGTGCCAGCAGCGTAGCAGTTAGCGGAAGCTACGAGCAGTACTTC. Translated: CASSVAVSGSYEQYF.

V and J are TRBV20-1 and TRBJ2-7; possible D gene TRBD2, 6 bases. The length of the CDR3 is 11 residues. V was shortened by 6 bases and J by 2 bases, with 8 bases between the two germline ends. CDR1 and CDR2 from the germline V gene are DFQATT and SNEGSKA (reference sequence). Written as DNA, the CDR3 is TGCAGTGCCACGGGGGCCTACGAGCAGTACTTC. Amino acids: CSATGAYEQYF.

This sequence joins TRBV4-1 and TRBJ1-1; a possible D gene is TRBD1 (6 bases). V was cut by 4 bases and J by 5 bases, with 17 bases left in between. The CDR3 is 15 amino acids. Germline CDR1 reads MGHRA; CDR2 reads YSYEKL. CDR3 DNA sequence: TGCGCCAGCAGCCGACCAATACAGGGTGCGACTGAAGCTTTCTTT. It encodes CASSRPIQGATEAFF.

The CDR3 DNA sequence: TGTGCCAGCAGCTTGGACAGGACTTCCTACGAGCAGTACTTC. Translating gives CASSLDRTSYEQYF. The chain joins TRBV7-2 to TRBJ2-7, with TRBD1 identical over 7 bases. Germline V CDR1 and CDR2: SGHTA, FQGNSA. V was clipped by 3 bases and J by 1 base; unmatched bases: 3. The CDR3 contains 14 residues.

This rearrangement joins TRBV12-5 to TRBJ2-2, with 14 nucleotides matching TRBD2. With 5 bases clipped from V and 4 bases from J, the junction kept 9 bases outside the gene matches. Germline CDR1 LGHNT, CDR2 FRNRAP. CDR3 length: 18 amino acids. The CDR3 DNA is TGTGCTAGTGGTCTCGGACTAGCGGGGGGCTCGGGCACCGGGGAGCTGTTTTTT. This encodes CASGLGLAGGSGTGELFF. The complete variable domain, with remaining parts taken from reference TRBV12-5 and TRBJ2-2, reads DARVTQTPRHKVTEMGQEVTMRCQPILGHNTVFWYRQTMMQGLELLAYFRNRAPLDDSGMPKDRFSAEMPDATLATLKIQPSEPRDSAVYFCASGLGLAGGSGTGELFFGEGSRLTVL.

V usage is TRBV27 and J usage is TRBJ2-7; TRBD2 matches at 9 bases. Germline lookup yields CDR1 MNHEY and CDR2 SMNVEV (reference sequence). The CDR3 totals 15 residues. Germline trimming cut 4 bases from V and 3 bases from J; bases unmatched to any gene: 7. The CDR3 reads CASSSPGLALYEQYF. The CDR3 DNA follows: TGTGCCAGCAGTTCCCCGGGACTAGCACTCTACGAGCAGTACTTC.

Here the CDR3 reads CASSLDGGTNEKLFF. In DNA form, the CDR3 reads TGTGCCAGCAGCTTAGACGGGGGAACTAATGAAAAACTGTTTTTT. V gene TRBV7-2 combines with J gene TRBJ1-4; a possible D gene is TRBD1 (5 bases). V was clipped by 1 base and J by 1 base, with 7 bases between them. The CDR3 sequence is 15 residues long. Germline V gene data show CDR1 as SGHTA and CDR2 as FQGNSA.

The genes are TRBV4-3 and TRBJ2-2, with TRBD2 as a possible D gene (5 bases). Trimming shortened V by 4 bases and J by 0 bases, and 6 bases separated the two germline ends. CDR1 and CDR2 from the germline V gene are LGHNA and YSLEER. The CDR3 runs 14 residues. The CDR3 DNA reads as TGCGCCAGCAGCCGGACTTCGAACACCGGGGAGCTGTTTTTT. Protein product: CASSRTSNTGELFF.

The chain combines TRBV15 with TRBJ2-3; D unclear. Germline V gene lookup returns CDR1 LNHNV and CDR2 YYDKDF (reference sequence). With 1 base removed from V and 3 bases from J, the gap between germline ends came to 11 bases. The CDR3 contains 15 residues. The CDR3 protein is CATSRGLATTDTQYF. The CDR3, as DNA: TGTGCCACCAGCAGAGGACTCGCCACTACAGATACGCAGTATTTT. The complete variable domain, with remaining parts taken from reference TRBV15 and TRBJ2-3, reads DAMVIQNPRYQVTQFGKPVTLSCSQTLNHNVMYWYQQKSSQAPKLLFHYYDKDFNNEADTPDNFQSRRPNTSFCFLDIRSPGLGDTAMYLCATSRGLATTDTQYFGPGTRLTVL.

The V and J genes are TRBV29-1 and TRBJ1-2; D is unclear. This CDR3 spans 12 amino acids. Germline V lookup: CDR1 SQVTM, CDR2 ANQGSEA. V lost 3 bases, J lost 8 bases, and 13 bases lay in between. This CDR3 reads CSVEARGVGYTF. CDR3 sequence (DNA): TGCAGCGTTGAGGCCCGCGGGGTCGGCTACACCTTC. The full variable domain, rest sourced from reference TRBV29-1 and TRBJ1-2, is SAVISQKPSRDICQRGTSLTIQCQVDSQVTMMFWYRQQPGQSLTLIATANQGSEATYESGFVIDKFPISRPNLTFSTLTVSNMSPEDSSIYLCSVEARGVGYTFGSGTRLTVV.

CDR3 nucleotide sequence: TGTGCCAGCAGCCTGCCGGGACTAGCGGCCGAGCAGTACTTC. Translating gives CASSLPGLAAEQYF. J is TRBJ2-7 and V is TRBV7-2; TRBD2 agrees at 11 bases. J gave up 6 bases and V 5 bases, and 6 bases lay outside the gene matches. This CDR3 is built from 14 residues. The V gene's germline CDR1 is SGHTA and CDR2 FQGNSA.

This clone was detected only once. The CDR3 bases are TGTGCCACCGGCCGAGGGCAGAACACCGGGGAGCTGTTTTTT. This sequence encodes CATGRGQNTGELFF. The chain uses TRBV24-1 and TRBJ2-2; maybe TRBD2 (5 bases). The V gene's germline CDR1 is KGHDR and CDR2 SFDVKD. The CDR3 is 14 residues long. V lost 9 bases and J lost 1, with 11 bases in between.

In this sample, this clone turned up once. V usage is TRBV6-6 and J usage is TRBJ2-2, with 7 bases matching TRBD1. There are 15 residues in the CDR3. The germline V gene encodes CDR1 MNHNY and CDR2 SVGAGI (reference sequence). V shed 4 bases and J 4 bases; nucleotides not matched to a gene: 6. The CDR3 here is CASSFTGDPTGELFF. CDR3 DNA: TGTGCCAGCAGTTTTACAGGGGACCCCACCGGGGAGCTGTTTTTT.

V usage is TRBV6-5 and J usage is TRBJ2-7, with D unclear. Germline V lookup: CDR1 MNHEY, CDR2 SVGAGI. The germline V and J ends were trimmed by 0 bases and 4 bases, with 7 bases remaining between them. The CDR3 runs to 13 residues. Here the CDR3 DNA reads TGTGCCAGCAGTTACTCTATCCTATACGAGCAGTACTTC. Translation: CASSYSILYEQYF.

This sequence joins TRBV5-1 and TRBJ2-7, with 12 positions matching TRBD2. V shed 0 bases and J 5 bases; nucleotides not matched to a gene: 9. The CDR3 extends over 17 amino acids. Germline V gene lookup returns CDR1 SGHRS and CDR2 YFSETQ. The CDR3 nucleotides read TGCGCCAGCAGCTTGGAACTAGCGGGGGGATCCGGAAACGAGCAGTACTTC. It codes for CASSLELAGGSGNEQYF.

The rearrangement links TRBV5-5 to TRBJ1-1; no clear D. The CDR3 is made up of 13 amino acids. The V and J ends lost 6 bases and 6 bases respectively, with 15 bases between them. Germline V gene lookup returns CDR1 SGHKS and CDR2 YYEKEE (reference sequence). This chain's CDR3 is CASMTGSSSEAFF. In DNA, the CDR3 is TGTGCCAGCATGACCGGGAGTAGCTCTGAAGCTTTCTTT.

The CDR3 protein is CASSLQGEGPNTEAFF. The CDR3 DNA reads as TGTGCCAGCAGTTTACAGGGGGAAGGACCGAACACTGAAGCTTTCTTT. V usage is TRBV27 and J usage is TRBJ1-1; TRBD1 matches at 7 bases. The CDR3 totals 16 residues. Germline V gives CDR1 MNHEY, CDR2 SMNVEV (reference sequence). Losses at the gene ends were 2 bases for V and 1 base for J; bases not matched to a gene: 7.